This record concerns one T cell receptor (beta chain) sequence. The CDR3 totals 15 residues. J lost 1 base, V lost 8 bases, and 10 bases had no gene match. The germline gives CDR1 LNHDA, CDR2 SQIVND (reference sequence). This sample is part of a study of identifying expanded T cells in peripheral blood. The repertoire was sequenced with immunoSEQ multiplex PCR; TCRdb's copy has only in-frame clones and lacks some. The table records around 57,000 clones, about 90% of them present only once. The chain combines TRBV19 with TRBJ1-1; 7 bases are a match to TRBD1. Material for sequencing was blood. The receptor's source is a person aged 18-69 years in good health. In DNA form, the CDR3 reads TGTGCCAGTCTTGGTGATGACAGGGCGAACACTGAAGCTTTCTTT. This gives the protein CASLGDDRANTEAFF.